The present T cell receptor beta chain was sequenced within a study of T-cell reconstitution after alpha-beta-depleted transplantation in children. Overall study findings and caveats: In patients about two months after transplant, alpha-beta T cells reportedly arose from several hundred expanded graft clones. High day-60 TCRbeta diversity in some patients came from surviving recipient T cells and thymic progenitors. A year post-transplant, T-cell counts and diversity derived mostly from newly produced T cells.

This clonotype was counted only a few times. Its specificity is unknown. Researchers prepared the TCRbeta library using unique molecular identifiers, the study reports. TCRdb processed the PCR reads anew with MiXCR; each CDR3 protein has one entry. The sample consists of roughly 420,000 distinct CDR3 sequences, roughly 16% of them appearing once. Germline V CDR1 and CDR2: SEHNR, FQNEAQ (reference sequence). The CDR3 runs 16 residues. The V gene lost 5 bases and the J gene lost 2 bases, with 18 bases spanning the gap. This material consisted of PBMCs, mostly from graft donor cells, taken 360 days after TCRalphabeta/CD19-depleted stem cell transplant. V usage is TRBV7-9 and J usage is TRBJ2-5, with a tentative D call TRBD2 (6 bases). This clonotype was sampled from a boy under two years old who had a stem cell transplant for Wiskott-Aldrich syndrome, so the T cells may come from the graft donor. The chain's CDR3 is CASSARGKPSQETQYF. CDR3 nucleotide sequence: TGTGCCAGCAGCGCCCGGGGGAAACCTTCTCAAGAGACCCAGTACTTC.